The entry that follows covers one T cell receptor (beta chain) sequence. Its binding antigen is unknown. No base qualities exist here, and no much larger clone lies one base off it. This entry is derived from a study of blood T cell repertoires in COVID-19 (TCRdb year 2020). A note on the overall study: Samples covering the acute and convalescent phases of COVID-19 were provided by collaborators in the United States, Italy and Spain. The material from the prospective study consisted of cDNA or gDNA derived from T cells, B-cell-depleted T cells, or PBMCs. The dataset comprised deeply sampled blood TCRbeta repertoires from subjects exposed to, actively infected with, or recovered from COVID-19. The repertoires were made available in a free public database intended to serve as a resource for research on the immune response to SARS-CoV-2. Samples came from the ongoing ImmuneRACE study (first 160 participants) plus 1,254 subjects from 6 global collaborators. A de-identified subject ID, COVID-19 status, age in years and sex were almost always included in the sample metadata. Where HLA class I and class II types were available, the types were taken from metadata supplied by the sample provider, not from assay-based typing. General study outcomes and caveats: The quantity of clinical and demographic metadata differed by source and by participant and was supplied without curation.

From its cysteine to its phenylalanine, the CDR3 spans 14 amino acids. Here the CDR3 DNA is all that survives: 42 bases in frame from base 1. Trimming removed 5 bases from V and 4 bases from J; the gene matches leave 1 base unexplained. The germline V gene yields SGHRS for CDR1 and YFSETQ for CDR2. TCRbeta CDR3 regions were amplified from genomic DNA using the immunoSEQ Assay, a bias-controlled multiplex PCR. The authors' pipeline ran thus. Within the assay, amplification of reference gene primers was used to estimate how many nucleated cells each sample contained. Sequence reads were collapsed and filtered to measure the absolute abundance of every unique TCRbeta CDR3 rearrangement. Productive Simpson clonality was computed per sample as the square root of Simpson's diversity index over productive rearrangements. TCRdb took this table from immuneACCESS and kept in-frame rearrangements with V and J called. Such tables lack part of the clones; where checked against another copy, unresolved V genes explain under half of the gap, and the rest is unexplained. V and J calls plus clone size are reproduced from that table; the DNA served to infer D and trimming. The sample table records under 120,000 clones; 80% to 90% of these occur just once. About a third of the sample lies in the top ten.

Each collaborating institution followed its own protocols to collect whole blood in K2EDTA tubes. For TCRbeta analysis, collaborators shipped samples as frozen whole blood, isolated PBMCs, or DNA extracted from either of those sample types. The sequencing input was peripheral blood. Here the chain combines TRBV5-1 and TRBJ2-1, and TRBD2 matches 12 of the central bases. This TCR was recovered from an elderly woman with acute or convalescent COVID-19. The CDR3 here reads CASRLAGGYNEQFF. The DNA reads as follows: TGCGCCAGCAGGCTAGCGGGGGGGTACAATGAGCAGTTCTTC.